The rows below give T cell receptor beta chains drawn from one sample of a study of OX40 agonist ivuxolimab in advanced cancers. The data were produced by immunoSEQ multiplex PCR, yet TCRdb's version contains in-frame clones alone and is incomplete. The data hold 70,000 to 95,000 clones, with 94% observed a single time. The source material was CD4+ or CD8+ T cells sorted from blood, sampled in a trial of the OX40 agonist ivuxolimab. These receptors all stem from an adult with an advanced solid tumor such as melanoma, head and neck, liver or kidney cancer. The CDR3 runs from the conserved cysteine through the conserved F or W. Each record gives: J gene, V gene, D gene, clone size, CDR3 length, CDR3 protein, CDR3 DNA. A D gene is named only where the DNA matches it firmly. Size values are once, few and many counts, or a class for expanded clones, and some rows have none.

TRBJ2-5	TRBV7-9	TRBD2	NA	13	CASDGTSYETQYF	TGTGCCAGCGATGGGACTAGCTATGAGACCCAGTACTTC
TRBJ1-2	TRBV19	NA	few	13	CASRPQGYGGYTF	TGTGCCAGTAGACCACAGGGTTACGGTGGCTACACCTTC
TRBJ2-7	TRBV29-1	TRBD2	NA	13	CSVGLAGDYEQYF	TGCAGCGTCGGACTAGCGGGGGACTACGAGCAGTACTTC
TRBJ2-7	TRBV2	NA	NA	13	CASGLLQWDEQYF	TGTGCCAGCGGGCTACTACAATGGGACGAGCAGTACTTC
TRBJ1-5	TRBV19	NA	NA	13	CASGEGGLWPQHF	TGTGCCAGTGGAGAGGGCGGCCTTTGGCCCCAGCATTTT
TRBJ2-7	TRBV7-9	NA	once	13	CASSFQGLNEQYF	TGTGCCAGCAGCTTTCAGGGGCTGAACGAGCAGTACTTC
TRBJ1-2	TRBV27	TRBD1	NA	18	CASSLEPHHRGANYGYTF	TGTGCCAGCAGTTTAGAGCCCCATCACAGGGGGGCTAACTATGGCTACACCTTC
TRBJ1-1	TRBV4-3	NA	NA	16	CASSPENRGTNTEAFF	TGCGCCAGCAGCCCTGAAAATCGGGGGACGAACACTGAAGCTTTCTTT
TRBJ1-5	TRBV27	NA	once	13	CASSFGDNQPQHF	TGTGCCAGCAGTTTTGGGGACAATCAGCCCCAGCATTTT
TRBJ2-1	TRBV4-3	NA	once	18	CASSQELIRRGSYNEQFF	TGCGCCAGCAGCCAAGAGTTAATTCGGCGGGGCTCCTACAATGAGCAGTTCTTC
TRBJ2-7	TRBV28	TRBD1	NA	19	CASTTTVSLTGPSPYEQYF	TGTGCCAGCACTACGACGGTCAGTCTGACAGGGCCCTCCCCGTACGAGCAGTACTTC
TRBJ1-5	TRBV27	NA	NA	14	CASSQDGSNQPQHF	TGTGCCAGCAGTCAAGACGGGAGCAATCAGCCCCAGCATTTT
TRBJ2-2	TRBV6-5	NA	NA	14	CASSYSGGAGELFF	TGTGCCAGCAGTTATAGTGGGGGAGCCGGGGAGCTGTTTTTT
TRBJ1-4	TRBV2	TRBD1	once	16	CATRHLTGGANEKLFF	TGTGCCACCCGCCACCTCACAGGGGGAGCTAATGAAAAACTGTTTTTT
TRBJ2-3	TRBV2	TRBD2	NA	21	CASSEAVGLAGGSTSTDTQYF	TGTGCCAGCAGTGAAGCGGTGGGACTAGCGGGAGGATCAACTAGCACAGATACGCAGTATTTT
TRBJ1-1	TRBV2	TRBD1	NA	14	CASPVWTGTTEAFF	TGTGCCAGCCCGGTTTGGACAGGCACAACTGAAGCTTTCTTT
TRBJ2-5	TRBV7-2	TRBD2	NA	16	CASSLVPGRYQETQYF	TGTGCCAGCAGCTTAGTTCCCGGGAGGTACCAAGAGACCCAGTACTTC
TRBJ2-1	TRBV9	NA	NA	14	CASSVSRLGNEQFF	TGTGCCAGCAGCGTATCCCGCCTGGGCAATGAGCAGTTCTTC
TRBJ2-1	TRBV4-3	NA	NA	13	CASSRGGGGEQFF	TGCGCCAGCAGCCGTGGAGGGGGGGGTGAGCAGTTCTTC
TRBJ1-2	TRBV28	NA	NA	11	CASSSIWGYTF	TGTGCCAGCAGTTCCATCTGGGGCTACACCTTC
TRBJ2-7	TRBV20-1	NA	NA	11	CSANTGSEQYF	TGCAGTGCTAATACAGGCTCCGAGCAGTACTTC
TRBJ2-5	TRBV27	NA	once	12	CASSSLGETQYF	TGTGCCAGCAGTTCCCTGGGTGAGACCCAGTACTTC
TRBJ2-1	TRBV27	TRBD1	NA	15	CASSLSDRVGDEQFF	TGTGCCAGCAGTTTATCCGACAGGGTCGGCGATGAGCAGTTCTTC
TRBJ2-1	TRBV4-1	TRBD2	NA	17	CASSQGFALAGGNEQFF	TGCGCCAGCAGCCAAGGCTTCGCACTAGCGGGAGGCAATGAGCAGTTCTTC
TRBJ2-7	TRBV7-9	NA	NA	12	CASSPGLYEQYF	TGTGCCAGCAGCCCGGGTCTCTACGAGCAGTACTTC
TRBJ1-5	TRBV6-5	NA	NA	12	CASRNGGQPQHF	TGTGCCAGCAGAAACGGGGGTCAGCCCCAGCATTTT
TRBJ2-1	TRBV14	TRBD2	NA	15	CASSRLAEIYNEQFF	TGTGCCAGCAGCAGGCTAGCGGAGATATACAATGAGCAGTTCTTC
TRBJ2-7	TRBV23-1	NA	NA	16	CASSQDRALVSYEQYF	TGCGCCAGCAGTCAAGACCGGGCTCTCGTATCCTACGAGCAGTACTTC
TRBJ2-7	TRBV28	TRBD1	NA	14	CASSLGTGEYEQYF	TGTGCCAGCAGTTTGGGGACAGGGGAGTACGAGCAGTACTTC
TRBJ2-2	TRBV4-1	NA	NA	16	CASSQGGGGYTGELFF	TGCGCCAGCAGCCAAGGGGGGGGCGGCTACACCGGGGAGCTGTTTTTT